The 18 T cell receptor beta chains reported below all come from one sample, sequenced in a study of T cell clonotyping in hematopoietic cell transplantation. Time point defined: recipient sample about 28 days before transplant, after cytoreduction. Here immunoSEQ multiplex PCR was the method, and the copy in TCRdb shows in-frame clones only, minus some. Of more than 40,000 clones listed, 85% were seen once; the top ten hold about 2.6%. The specimen comprised peripheral blood mononuclear cells, sampled before stem cell transplant. These receptors all stem from a man aged 55-75 years with acute myeloid leukemia. Some clones in this sample may be carry-over from other donors' samples.

The gene calls are TRBV28 and TRBJ2-7; 8 bases are shared with TRBD2. The germline V gene encodes CDR1 MDHEN and CDR2 SYDVKM. This CDR3 spans 15 amino acids. The V gene end was trimmed by 4 bases and the J gene end by 4 bases; junction bases not matched to a gene: 9. In DNA form, the CDR3 reads TGTGCCAGCAGTTCGGGAGGGGCCGATGGGTACGAGCAGTACTTC. Its translation: CASSSGGADGYEQYF.

The chain joins TRBV29-1 to TRBJ2-7; either TRBD1 or TRBD2 may fit D (5 bases each). This CDR3 spans 14 amino acids. The germline V gene has CDR1 SQVTM and CDR2 ANQGSEA. The V and J ends lost 1 base and 0 bases respectively, with 10 bases between them. In nucleotides, the CDR3 is TGCAGCGTTGAAGCGTGGGGGAGCTCCTACGAGCAGTACTTC. It encodes CSVEAWGSSYEQYF.

The chain uses TRBV9 and TRBJ1-1, with TRBD1 as a possible D gene (6 bases). Germline V gives CDR1 SGDLS, CDR2 YYNGEE. This CDR3 region has 15 residues. V was pared by 1 base and J by 1 base, with 11 bases between. The CDR3: CASSVSGTTNTEAFF. Written as DNA, the CDR3 is TGTGCCAGCAGCGTATCTGGGACAACGAACACTGAAGCTTTCTTT.

The V and J genes are TRBV30 and TRBJ2-5; D is unclear. The germline V and J ends were trimmed by 0 bases and 5 bases, with 10 bases remaining between them. The CDR3 consists of 13 residues. Germline V gene data show CDR1 as GTSNPN and CDR2 as SVGIG (reference sequence). CDR3: CAWSVQTRETQYF. CDR3 bases: TGTGCCTGGAGTGTACAAACCCGGGAGACCCAGTACTTC.

The chain couples TRBV7-3 to TRBJ2-1; TRBD1 aligns across 8 bases. The J segment lost 5 bases and the V segment lost 5 bases, leaving 5 bases of the junction unmatched. The CDR3 has 14 residues. Germline lookup yields CDR1 SGHTA and CDR2 FQGTGA. The CDR3 nucleotides read TGTGCCAGCAGCCTTGGACAGGGTCACAATGAGCAGTTCTTC. Its protein is CASSLGQGHNEQFF.

The chain recombines TRBV4-2 with TRBJ1-1; 8 bases agree with TRBD1. The length of the CDR3 is 16 residues. Germline V gives CDR1 LGHNA, CDR2 YNFKEQ. Germline trimming cut 3 bases from V and 0 bases from J; bases unmatched to any gene: 6. The CDR3 here is CASSQQGARLNTEAFF. CDR3 nucleotides: TGTGCCAGCAGCCAGCAGGGGGCAAGACTGAACACTGAAGCTTTCTTT.

This clone was seen once. The rearrangement joins TRBV27 to TRBJ2-7; 7 bases agree with TRBD1. Trimming took 5 bases from V and 4 from J; bases not matched to a gene: 8. This CDR3 comprises 14 residues. From germline, CDR1 is MNHEY and CDR2 SMNVEV (reference sequence). For the CDR3, the DNA is TGTGCCAGCAGTCGACAGGGTGGATCTTACGAGCAGTACTTC. Translating gives CASSRQGGSYEQYF.

V is TRBV9 and J is TRBJ2-3; a weak D match, TRBD1 (6 bases). With 2 bases removed from V and 1 base from J, the gap between germline ends came to 8 bases. Germline CDR1 and CDR2: SGDLS and YYNGEE. The length of the CDR3 is 14 residues. The CDR3 spells CASSVSGGTDTQYF. The CDR3 DNA sequence: TGTGCCAGCAGCGTTTCAGGGGGCACAGATACGCAGTATTTT.

This clone was counted once. V gene TRBV7-2 combines with J gene TRBJ1-1, with D tentatively TRBD1 (5 bases). The CDR3 spans 14 residues. V dropped 5 bases and J dropped 7 bases, with 17 bases sitting between them. Germline V gene data show CDR1 as SGHTA and CDR2 as FQGNSA. The CDR3 DNA is TGTGCCAGCAGCCTTCGGGGCCCCGACAGTGAAGCTTTCTTT. Residues: CASSLRGPDSEAFF.

CDR3 residues: CASSTIGTGAVSYEQYF. DNA for the CDR3: TGCGCCAGCAGTACTATCGGGACAGGGGCCGTCTCCTACGAGCAGTACTTC. V gene TRBV5-1 combines with J gene TRBJ2-7, with 10 bases identical to TRBD1. With 5 bases clipped from V and 0 bases from J, the junction kept 11 bases outside the gene matches. This CDR3 is built from 17 residues. Germline CDR1 reads SGHRS; CDR2 reads YFSETQ.

The gene calls are TRBV7-3 and TRBJ2-3, with a possible D match to TRBD2 (6 bases). V was trimmed by 5 bases and J by 0 bases, leaving 9 bases between them. The CDR3 is made up of 14 amino acids. CDR1 and CDR2 (germline): SGHTA, FQGTGA. As DNA, the CDR3 is TGTGCCAGCAGCGGGAGCGGGAGCACAGATACGCAGTATTTT. It encodes CASSGSGSTDTQYF.

V usage is TRBV6-6 and J usage is TRBJ2-5; possible D gene TRBD2, 6 bases. The CDR3 totals 16 residues. Germline V CDR1 and CDR2: MNHNY, SVGAGI (reference sequence). Between the trimmed V and J ends, which lost 2 bases and 2 bases, there was a span of 15 bases. CDR3 sequence: CASSYGGGGAQETQYF. In DNA, the CDR3 is TGTGCCAGCAGTTACGGGGGTGGCGGGGCGCAAGAGACCCAGTACTTC.

The rearrangement uses TRBV4-3 and TRBJ1-1; D not certain. The CDR3 consists of 17 residues. From germline, CDR1 is LGHNA and CDR2 YSLEER. V lost 1 base and J lost 1, with 16 bases in between. CDR3 sequence: CASSQGPPNKGNTEAFF. DNA of the CDR3: TGCGCCAGCAGCCAAGGGCCACCCAACAAGGGGAACACTGAAGCTTTCTTT.

The rearrangement links TRBV18 to TRBJ1-5; perhaps TRBD1 as D (6 bases). Trimming shortened V by 3 bases and J by 3 bases, and 9 bases separated the two germline ends. From germline, CDR1 is KGHSH and CDR2 LQKENI. The CDR3 has 14 amino acids. The CDR3 DNA sequence: TGTGCCAGCTCACCCGGACAGTACAATCAGCCCCAGCATTTT. It yields the protein CASSPGQYNQPQHF.

The gene calls are TRBV29-1 and TRBJ2-5, with D perhaps TRBD2 (5 bases). Trimming pared 7 bases from V and 1 base from J, leaving 10 bases between. CDR1 and CDR2 from the germline V gene are SQVTM and ANQGSEA. This CDR3 is 12 amino acids long. DNA of the CDR3: TGCAGCGCCCCAGCGGCCCAAGAGACCCAGTACTTC. It translates to CSAPAAQETQYF.

The chain is built from TRBV14 and TRBJ2-7, with 8 bases aligning to TRBD1. Germline V gene lookup returns CDR1 SGHDN and CDR2 FVKESK. Trimming cost V 3 bases and J 7 bases; bases outside gene matches: 14. The CDR3 covers 16 residues. The CDR3 region has the DNA TGTGCCAGCAGCCAGACCTGGGGACAGGACAGTAGGGAGCAGTACTTC. Its protein is CASSQTWGQDSREQYF.

This clone was counted between two and nine times. The chain links TRBV5-4 to TRBJ1-4; 7 bases are shared with TRBD1. Unmatched junction bases numbered 7, after V lost 4 bases and J lost 4 bases. Germline V gives CDR1 SGHNT, CDR2 YYREEE (reference sequence). The CDR3 runs 15 residues. DNA of the CDR3: TGTGCCAGCAGCGGAAACAGGGGTGGTAATGAAAAACTGTTTTTT. Translated: CASSGNRGGNEKLFF.

The rearrangement joins TRBV28 to TRBJ1-5, with 9 bases identical to TRBD1. The germline V gene encodes CDR1 MDHEN and CDR2 SYDVKM. This CDR3 is built from 15 residues. The V and J ends lost 6 bases and 3 bases, in that order; junction bases with no gene match: 6. CDR3 sequence reads: CASRDNRGLNQPQHF. The CDR3 DNA reads TGTGCCAGCAGGGACAACAGGGGGCTCAATCAGCCCCAGCATTTT.